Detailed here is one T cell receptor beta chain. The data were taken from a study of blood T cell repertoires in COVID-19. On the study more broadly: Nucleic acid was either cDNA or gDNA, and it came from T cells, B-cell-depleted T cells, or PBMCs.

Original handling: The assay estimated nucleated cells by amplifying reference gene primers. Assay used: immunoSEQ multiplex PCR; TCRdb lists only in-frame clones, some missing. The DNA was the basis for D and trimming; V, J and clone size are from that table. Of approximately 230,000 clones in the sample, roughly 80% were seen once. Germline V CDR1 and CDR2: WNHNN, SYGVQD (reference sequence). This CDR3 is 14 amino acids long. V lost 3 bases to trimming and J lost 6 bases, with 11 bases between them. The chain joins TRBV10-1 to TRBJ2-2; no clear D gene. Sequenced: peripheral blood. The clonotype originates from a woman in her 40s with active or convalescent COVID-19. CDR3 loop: CASSETRSAGELFF. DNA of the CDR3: TGCGCCAGCAGTGAAACCCGTTCAGCCGGGGAGCTGTTTTTT.